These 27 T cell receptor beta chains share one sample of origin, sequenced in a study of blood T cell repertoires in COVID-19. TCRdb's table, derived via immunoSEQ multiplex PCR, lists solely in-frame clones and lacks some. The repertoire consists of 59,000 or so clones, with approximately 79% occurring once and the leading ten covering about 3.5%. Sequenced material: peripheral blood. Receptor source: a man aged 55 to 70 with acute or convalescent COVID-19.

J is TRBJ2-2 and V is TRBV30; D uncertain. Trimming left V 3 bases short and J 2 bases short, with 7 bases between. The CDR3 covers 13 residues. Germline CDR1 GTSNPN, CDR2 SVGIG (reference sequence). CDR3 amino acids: CAWRIANTGELFF. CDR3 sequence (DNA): TGTGCCTGGAGAATAGCCAACACCGGGGAGCTGTTTTTT.

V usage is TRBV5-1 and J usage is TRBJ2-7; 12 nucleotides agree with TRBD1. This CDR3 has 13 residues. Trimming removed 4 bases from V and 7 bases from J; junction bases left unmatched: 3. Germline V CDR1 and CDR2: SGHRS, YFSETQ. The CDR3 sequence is CASSRDRGLEQYF. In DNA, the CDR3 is TGCGCCAGCAGCCGGGACAGGGGGCTTGAGCAGTACTTC.

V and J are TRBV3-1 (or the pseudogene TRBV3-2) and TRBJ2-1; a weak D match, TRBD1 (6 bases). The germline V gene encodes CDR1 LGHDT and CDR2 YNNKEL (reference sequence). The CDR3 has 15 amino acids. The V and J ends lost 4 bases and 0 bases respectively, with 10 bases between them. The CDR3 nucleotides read TGTGCCAGCAGCCTGGCAGGGGTCTCCTACAATGAGCAGTTCTTC. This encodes CASSLAGVSYNEQFF.

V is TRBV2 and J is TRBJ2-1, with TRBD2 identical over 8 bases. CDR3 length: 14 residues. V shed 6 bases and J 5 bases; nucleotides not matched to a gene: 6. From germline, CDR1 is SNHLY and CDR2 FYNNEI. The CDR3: CASRREALDNEQFF. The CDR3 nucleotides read TGTGCCAGCAGGCGGGAGGCCTTGGACAATGAGCAGTTCTTC.

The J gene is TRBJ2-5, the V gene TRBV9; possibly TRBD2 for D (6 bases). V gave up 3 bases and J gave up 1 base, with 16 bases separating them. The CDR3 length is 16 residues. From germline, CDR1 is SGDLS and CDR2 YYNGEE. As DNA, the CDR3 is TGTGCCAGCAGCGGCCCCCTTTTGCGGGGCCAAGAGACCCAGTACTTC. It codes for CASSGPLLRGQETQYF.

CDR3 nucleotide sequence: TGTGCCAGCAGCTTAGATTTGTGGAGTGTGCAGTATTTT. It encodes CASSLDLWSVQYF. The rearrangement joins TRBV7-2 to TRBJ2-3; D unclear. This CDR3 region has 13 residues. Trimming shortened V by 1 base and J by 11 bases, and 13 bases separated the two germline ends. Per the germline V gene, CDR1 is SGHTA and CDR2 is FQGNSA. Full variable domain (rest looked up from reference TRBV7-2 and TRBJ2-3): GAGVSQSPSNKVTEKGKDVELRCDPISGHTALYWYRQSLGQGLEFLIYFQGNSAPDKSGLPSDRFSAERTGGSVSTLTIQRTQQEDSAVYLCASSLDLWSVQYFGPGTRLTVL.

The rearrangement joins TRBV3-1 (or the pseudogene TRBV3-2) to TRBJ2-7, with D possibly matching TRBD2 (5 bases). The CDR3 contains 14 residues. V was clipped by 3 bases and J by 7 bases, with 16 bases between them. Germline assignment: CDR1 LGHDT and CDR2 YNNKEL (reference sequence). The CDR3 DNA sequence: TGTGCCAGCAGCCAGTACTGGGGAGCGAGTGAGCAGTACTTC. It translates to CASSQYWGASEQYF.

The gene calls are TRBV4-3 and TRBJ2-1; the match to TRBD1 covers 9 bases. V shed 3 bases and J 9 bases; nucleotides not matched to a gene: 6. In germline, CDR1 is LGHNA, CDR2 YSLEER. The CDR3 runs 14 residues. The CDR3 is CASSQGGQGREQFF. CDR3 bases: TGCGCCAGCAGCCAGGGAGGACAGGGGCGTGAGCAGTTCTTC.

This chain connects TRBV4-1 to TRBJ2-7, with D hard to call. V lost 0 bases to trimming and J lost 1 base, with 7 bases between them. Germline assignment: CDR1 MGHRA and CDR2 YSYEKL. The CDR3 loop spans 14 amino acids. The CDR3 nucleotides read TGCGCCAGCAGCCAAGATATAGAATCCTACGAGCAGTACTTC. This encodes CASSQDIESYEQYF.

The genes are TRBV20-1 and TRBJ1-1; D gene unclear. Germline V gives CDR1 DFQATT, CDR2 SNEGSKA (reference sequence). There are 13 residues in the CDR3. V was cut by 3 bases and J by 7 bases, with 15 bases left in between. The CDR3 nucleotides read TGCAGTGCTAGTCGGACCGAGGGCAGTGAAGCTTTCTTT. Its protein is CSASRTEGSEAFF.

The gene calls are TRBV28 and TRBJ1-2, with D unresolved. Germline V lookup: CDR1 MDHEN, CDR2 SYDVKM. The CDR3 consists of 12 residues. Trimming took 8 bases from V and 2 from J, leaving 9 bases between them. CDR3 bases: TGTGCCAGCGAGGGTAGAAACTATGGCTACACCTTC. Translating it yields CASEGRNYGYTF.

For the CDR3, the DNA is TGCGCCAGCAGCCTCGGACAGCAAGAGACCCAGTACTTC. This gives the protein CASSLGQQETQYF. This chain joins TRBV5-1 and TRBJ2-5; D perhaps matches TRBD1 (6 bases). This CDR3 has 13 residues. Per the germline V gene, CDR1 is SGHRS and CDR2 is YFSETQ. V was pared by 4 bases and J by 2 bases, with 9 bases between. The full variable domain, rest sourced from reference TRBV5-1 and TRBJ2-5, is KAGVTQTPRYLIKTRGQQVTLSCSPISGHRSVSWYQQTPGQGLQFLFEYFSETQRNKGNFPGRFSGRQFSNSRSEMNVSTLELGDSALYLCASSLGQQETQYFGPGTRLLVL.

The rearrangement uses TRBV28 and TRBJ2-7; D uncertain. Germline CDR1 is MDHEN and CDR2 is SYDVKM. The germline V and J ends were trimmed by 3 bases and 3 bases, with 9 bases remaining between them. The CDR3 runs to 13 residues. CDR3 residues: CASSFLLNYEQYF. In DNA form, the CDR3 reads TGTGCCAGCAGTTTCTTACTCAACTACGAGCAGTACTTC. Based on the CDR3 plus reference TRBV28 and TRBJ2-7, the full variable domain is DVKVTQSSRYLVKRTGEKVFLECVQDMDHENMFWYRQDPGLGLRLIYFSYDVKMKEKGDIPEGYSVSREKKERFSLILESASTNQTSMYLCASSFLLNYEQYFGPGTRLTVT.

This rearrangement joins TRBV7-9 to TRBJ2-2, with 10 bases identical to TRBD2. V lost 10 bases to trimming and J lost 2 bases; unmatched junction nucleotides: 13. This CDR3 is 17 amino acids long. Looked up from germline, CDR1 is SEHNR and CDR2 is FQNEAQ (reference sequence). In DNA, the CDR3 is TGTGCCATCTCAAGGACTAGCGGCCATACTAACACCGGGGAGCTGTTTTTT. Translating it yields CAISRTSGHTNTGELFF.

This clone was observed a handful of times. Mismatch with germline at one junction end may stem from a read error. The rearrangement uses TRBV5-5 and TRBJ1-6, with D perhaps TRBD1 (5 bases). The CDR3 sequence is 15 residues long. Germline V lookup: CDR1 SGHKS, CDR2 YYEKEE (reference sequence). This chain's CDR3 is CASSLDQGLASPLHF. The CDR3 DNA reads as TGTGCCAGCAGTTTGGACCAGGGATTGGCTTCACCCCTCCACTTT.

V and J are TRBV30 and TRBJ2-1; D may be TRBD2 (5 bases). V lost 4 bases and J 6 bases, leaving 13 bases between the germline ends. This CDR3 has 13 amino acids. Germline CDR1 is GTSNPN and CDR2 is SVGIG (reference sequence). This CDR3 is CAWTAGSPNEQFF. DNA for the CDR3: TGTGCCTGGACGGCGGGCTCTCCCAATGAGCAGTTCTTC.

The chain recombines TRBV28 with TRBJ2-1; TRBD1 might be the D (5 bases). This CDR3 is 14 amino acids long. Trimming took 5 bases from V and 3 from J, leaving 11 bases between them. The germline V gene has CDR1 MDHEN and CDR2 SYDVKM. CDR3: CASSRGHIYNEQFF. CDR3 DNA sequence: TGTGCCAGCAGTCGCGGACATATCTACAATGAGCAGTTCTTC.

In DNA form, the CDR3 reads TGTGCCAGCAGTGGACTAGCGAGACTCTACGAGCAGTACTTC. This sequence encodes CASSGLARLYEQYF. This chain connects TRBV2 to TRBJ2-7, with 8 bases lining up with TRBD2. Per germline, CDR1 SNHLY and CDR2 FYNNEI. The CDR3 covers 14 residues. The trim removed 4 bases at V and 3 bases at J, leaving 5 bases unmatched.

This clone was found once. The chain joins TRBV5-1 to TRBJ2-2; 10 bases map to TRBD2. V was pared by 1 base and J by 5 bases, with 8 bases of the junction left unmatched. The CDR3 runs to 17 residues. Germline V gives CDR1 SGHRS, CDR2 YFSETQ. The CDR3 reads CASSLSLAGVKTGELFF. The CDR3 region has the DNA TGCGCCAGCAGCTTGAGCCTAGCGGGAGTCAAAACCGGGGAGCTGTTTTTT.

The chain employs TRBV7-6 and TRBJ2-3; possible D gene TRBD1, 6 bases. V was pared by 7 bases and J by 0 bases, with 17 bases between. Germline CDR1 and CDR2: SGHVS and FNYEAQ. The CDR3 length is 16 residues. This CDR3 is CASTLQGRLSTDTQYF. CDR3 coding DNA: TGTGCCAGCACCCTCCAGGGGAGACTCAGCACAGATACGCAGTATTTT. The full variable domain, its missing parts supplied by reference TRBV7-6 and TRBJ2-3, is GAGVSQSPRYKVTKRGQDVALRCDPISGHVSLYWYRQALGQGPEFLTYFNYEAQQDKSGLPNDRFSAERPEGSISTLTIQRTEQRDSAMYRCASTLQGRLSTDTQYFGPGTRLTVL.

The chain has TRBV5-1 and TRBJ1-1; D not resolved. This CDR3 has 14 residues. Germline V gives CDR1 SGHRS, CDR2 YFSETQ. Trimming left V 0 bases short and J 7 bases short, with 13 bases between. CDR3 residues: CASSLEIKLGEAFF. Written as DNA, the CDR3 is TGCGCCAGCAGCTTGGAAATCAAGCTCGGTGAAGCTTTCTTT.

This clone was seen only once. CDR3 in amino acids: CASSAGGSYNEQFF. CDR3 nucleotides: TGTGCCAGCAGTGCCGGGGGCTCCTACAATGAGCAGTTCTTC. The genes are TRBV6-4 and TRBJ2-1, with a tentative D call TRBD2 (6 bases). From germline, CDR1 is MRHNA and CDR2 SNTAGT. With 4 bases removed from V and 0 bases from J, the gap between germline ends came to 7 bases. The CDR3 is 14 residues long.

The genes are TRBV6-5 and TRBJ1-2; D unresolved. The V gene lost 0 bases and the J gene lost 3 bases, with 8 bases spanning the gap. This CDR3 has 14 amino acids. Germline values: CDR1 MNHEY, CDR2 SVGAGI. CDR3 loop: CASSYSISHYGYTF. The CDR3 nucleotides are TGTGCCAGCAGTTACTCGATAAGCCACTATGGCTACACCTTC.

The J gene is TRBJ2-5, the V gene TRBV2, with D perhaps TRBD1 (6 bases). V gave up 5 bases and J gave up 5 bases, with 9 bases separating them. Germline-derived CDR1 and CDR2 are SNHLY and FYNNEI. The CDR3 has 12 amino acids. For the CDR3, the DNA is TGTGCCAGCAGTCGGACAGAGGAGACCCAGTACTTC. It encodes CASSRTEETQYF.

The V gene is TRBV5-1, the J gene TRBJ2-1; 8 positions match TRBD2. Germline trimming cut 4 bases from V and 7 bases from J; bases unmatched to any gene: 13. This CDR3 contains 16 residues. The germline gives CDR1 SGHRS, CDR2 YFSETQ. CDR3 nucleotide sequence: TGCGCCAGCAGCGATACACCCAGCGGGAGAAGGAATGAGCAGTTCTTC. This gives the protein CASSDTPSGRRNEQFF.

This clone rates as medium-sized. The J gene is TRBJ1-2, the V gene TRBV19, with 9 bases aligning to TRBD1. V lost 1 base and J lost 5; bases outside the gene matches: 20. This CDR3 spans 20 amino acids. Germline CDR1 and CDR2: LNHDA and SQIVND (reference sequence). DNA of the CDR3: TGTGCCAGTAGTATAGCAGCTCCGGCCTCCGGGACAGGGATCTCTTATGGCTACACCTTC. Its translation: CASSIAAPASGTGISYGYTF.

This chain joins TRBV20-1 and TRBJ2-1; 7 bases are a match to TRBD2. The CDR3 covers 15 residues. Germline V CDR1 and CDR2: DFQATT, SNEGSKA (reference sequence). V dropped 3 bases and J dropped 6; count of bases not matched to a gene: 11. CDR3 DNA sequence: TGCAGTGCTAGTCACACTCGCGGGAGTGGCAATGAGCAGTTCTTC. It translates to CSASHTRGSGNEQFF.